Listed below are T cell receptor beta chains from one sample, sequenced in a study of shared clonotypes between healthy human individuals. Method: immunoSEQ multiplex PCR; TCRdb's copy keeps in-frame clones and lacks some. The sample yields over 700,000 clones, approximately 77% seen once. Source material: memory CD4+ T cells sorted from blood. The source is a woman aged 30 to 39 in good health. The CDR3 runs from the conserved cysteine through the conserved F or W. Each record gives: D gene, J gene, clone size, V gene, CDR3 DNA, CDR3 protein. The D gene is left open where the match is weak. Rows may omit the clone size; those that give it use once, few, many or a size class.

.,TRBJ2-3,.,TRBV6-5,TGTGCCAGCAGAGGGACCTTCACAGATACGCAGTATTTT,CASRGTFTDTQYF
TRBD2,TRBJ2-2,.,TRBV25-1,TGTGCCAGCAGTGTCGGACTAGCGGGAGGCACCGGGGAGCTGTTTTTT,CASSVGLAGGTGELFF
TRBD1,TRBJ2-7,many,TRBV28,TGTGCCATCCAGTCCGGGACAGGGAATTACGAGCAGTACTTC,CAIQSGTGNYEQYF
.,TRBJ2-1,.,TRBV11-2,TGTGCCAGCAGCAAGATTACCGGGCCACCAACCCATGAGCAGTTCTTC,CASSKITGPPTHEQFF
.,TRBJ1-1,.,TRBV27,TGTGCCAGCTTCGCTTCGGGTATTGGGAACACTGAAGCTTTCTTT,CASFASGIGNTEAFF
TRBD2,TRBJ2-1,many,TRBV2,TGTGCCAGCAGGCCTGCCTTGACTAGCGGGAGGGTTGGTGAGCAGTTCTTC,CASRPALTSGRVGEQFF
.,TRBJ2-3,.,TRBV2,TGTGCCAGCAGTGAAGGCGGGACCCTGAGCACAGATACGCAGTATTTT,CASSEGGTLSTDTQYF
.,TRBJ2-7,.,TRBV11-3,TGTGCCAGCAGCGATGGGGTTGAGCAGTACTTC,CASSDGVEQYF
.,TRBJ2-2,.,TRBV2,TGTGCCAGCAGTGTGGATGTCGGGGAGCTGTTTTTT,CASSVDVGELFF
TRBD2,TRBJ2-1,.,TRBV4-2,TGTGCCAGCAGCCCGGGACTAGCGGGAGGCCTGTACTACAATGAGCAGTTCTTC,CASSPGLAGGLYYNEQFF
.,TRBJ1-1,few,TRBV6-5,TGTGCCAGCAGTTACGCCGGTGAAGCTTTCTTT,CASSYAGEAFF
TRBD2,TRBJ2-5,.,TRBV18,TGTGCCAGCTCACCAGCGGCGGGAGGGCCGCGAGAGACCCAGTACTTC,CASSPAAGGPRETQYF
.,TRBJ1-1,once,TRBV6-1,TGTGCCAGCAGTGCGAGGGGAGGGTACACTGAAGCTTTCTTT,CASSARGGYTEAFF
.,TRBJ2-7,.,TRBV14,TGTGCCAGCAGCCAAACCAGGTCTGTTGGCAGGGGTAGGTACGAGCAGTACTTC,CASSQTRSVGRGRYEQYF
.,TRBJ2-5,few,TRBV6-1,TGTGCCAGCACCCTTACCGGGGCAGAGACCCAGTACTTC,CASTLTGAETQYF
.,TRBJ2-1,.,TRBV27,TGTGCCAGCAGTTTCCCCGGTTTTTTGAATGAGCAGTTCTTC,CASSFPGFLNEQFF
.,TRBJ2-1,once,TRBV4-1,TGCGCCAGCAGCCCCGGGCAGGGATCCCTCTTAAGGCAGTTCTTC,CASSPGQGSLLRQFF
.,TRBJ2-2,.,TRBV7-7,TGTGCCAGCAGCTCGGCTAGCGCGAACACCGGGGAGCTGTTTTTT,CASSSASANTGELFF
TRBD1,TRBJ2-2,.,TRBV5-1,TGCGCCAGCAGCTTGGGACAGGGTCCTGCCGGGGAGCTGTTTTTT,CASSLGQGPAGELFF
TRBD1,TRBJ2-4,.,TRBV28,TGTGCCATAGGACAGGAAGGGATTCAGTACTTC,CAIGQEGIQYF
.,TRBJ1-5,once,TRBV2,TGTGCCAGCACGGGCCCTAGGGCAGGGGACCAGCCCCAGCATTTT,CASTGPRAGDQPQHF
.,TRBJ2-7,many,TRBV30,TGTGCCTGGAGTTTAGACAACTCCTACGAGCAGTACTTC,CAWSLDNSYEQYF
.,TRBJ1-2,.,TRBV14,TGTGCCAGCAGCCAAGCAGGGTTGGACTATGGCTACACCTTC,CASSQAGLDYGYTF
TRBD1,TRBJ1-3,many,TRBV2,TGTGCCAGCAGGGTAGACAGGGCCTTTGGAAAAGTTTCTGGAAACACCATATATTTT,CASRVDRAFGKVSGNTIYF
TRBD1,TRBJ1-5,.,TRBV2,TGTGCCAGCAGTAGACAGGGGGCGCGGCAGCCCCAGCATTTT,CASSRQGARQPQHF
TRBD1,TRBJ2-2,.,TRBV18,TGTGCCAGCTCCAAGGACAGGACCACCGGGGAGCTGTTTTTT,CASSKDRTTGELFF
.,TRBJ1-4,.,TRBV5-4,TGTGCCAGCAGCCCGGAACGGGGGGGGCGCGATGAAAAACTGTTTTTT,CASSPERGGRDEKLFF
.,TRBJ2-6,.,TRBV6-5,TGTGCCAGCAGTTACCGGACAGCCGGGGCCAACGTCCTGACTTTC,CASSYRTAGANVLTF
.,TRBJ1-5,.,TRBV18,TGTGCCAGCTCACCGAGTGGGCAGCCCCAGCATTTT,CASSPSGQPQHF
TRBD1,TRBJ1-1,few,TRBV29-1,TGCAGCGTTTCCGGACAGGGTGAAGCTTTCTTT,CSVSGQGEAFF
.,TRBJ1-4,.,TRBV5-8,TGTGCCAGCAGGGAGCCACTAAATGAAAAACTGTTTTTT,CASREPLNEKLFF
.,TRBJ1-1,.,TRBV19,TGTGCCAGTACACGCCTTAGTCGAGGGGTCGGGGCTGAAGCTTTCTTT,CASTRLSRGVGAEAFF
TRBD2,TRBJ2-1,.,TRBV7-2,TGTGCCAGCAGCTATAGCGGGAGGGTAGTGAATGAGCAGTTCTTC,CASSYSGRVVNEQFF
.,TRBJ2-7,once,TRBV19,TGTGCCAGTAGTATTTGGGGTGAGGACTACGAGCAGTACTTC,CASSIWGEDYEQYF
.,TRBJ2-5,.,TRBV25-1,TGTGCCAGCAGTGCGCGTAGCGGCCAAGAGACCCAGTACTTC,CASSARSGQETQYF
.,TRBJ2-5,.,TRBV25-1,TGTGCCAGCAGTGAATGGGACCAGGGGTACCAAGAGACCCAGTACTTC,CASSEWDQGYQETQYF
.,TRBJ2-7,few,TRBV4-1,TGCGCCAGCAGCCAAGGTGTGGTGGCGGATAGCTACGAGCAGTACTTC,CASSQGVVADSYEQYF
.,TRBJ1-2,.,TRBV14,TGTGCCAGCAGCCAAGCTCCAGGGGCCGGCTATGGCTACACCTTC,CASSQAPGAGYGYTF
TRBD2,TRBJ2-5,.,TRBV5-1,TGCGCCAGCAGCCAATACCCAGGTAGCGGGTACCAAGAGACCCAGTACTTC,CASSQYPGSGYQETQYF
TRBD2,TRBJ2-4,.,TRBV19,TGTGCCAGTAGCATGGGCGGGGGGGTAAACATTCAGTACTTC,CASSMGGGVNIQYF
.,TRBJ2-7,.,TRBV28,TGTGCCAGCAGGAGTCGGACAGCAGGGGAGCAGTACTTC,CASRSRTAGEQYF
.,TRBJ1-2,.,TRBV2,TGTGCCAGCACCGATGGGTCTTTCCATGGCTACACCTTC,CASTDGSFHGYTF
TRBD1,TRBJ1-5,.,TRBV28,TGTGCCAGCAGTACCAGGACAGGGAAGGGTCAGCCCCAGCATTTT,CASSTRTGKGQPQHF
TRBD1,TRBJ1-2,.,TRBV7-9,TGTGCCAGCAGCTTTCCGGGACAGGGGGCGGCCGGATATGGCTACACCTTC,CASSFPGQGAAGYGYTF
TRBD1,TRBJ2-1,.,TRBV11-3,TGTGCCAGCAGCTTAGACTCCGGGACAGGGGGCTACAATGAGCAGTTCTTC,CASSLDSGTGGYNEQFF
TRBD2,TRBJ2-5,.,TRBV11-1,TGTGCCAGCAGCCGGGGGGTGAGGGAGACCCAGTACTTC,CASSRGVRETQYF
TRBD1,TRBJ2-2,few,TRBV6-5,TGTGCCAGCAGTACAAGGACAGGGCGCACCGGGGAGCTGTTTTTT,CASSTRTGRTGELFF
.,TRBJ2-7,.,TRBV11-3,TGTGCCAGCAGCCGGGGGCCCTCCTACGAGCAGTACTTC,CASSRGPSYEQYF
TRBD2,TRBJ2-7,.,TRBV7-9,TGTGCCAGCAGCCCGGGACTATACGAGCAGTACTTC,CASSPGLYEQYF
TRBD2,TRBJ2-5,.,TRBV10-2,TGCGCCAGCAGTGAGAGCGGGAGAGTTGGGAGGGGAGAGACCCAGTACTTC,CASSESGRVGRGETQYF
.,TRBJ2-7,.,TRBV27,TGTGCCAGCAGTTTAACCCGATCTAGCGTCAGCTCCTACGAGCAGTACTTC,CASSLTRSSVSSYEQYF
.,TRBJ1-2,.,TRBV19,TGTGCCAGTACCCTGAGGTGGCCTGGGGGCTACACCTTC,CASTLRWPGGYTF
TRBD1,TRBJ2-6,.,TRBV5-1,TGCGCCAGCAGCCCAAGACAGGGCTCCCGCTCTGGGGCCAACGTCCTGACTTTC,CASSPRQGSRSGANVLTF